This T cell receptor beta chain came from a study of blood T cell repertoires in COVID-19. Overall study: Samples came from the United States, Italy and Spain, spanning acute and convalescent COVID-19. PBMCs, B-cell-depleted T cells, or T cells were the source of the cDNA or gDNA that made up the material.

Losses at the gene ends were 6 bases for V and 1 base for J; bases not matched to a gene: 4. The CDR3 contains 15 residues. Germline V gives CDR1 SGHTA, CDR2 FQGNSA. Per the authors' pipeline: Reference gene primer amplification yielded estimated nucleated cell counts. Using immunoSEQ multiplex PCR, the repertoire was profiled, and TCRdb retains in-frame clones only, with some absent. V, J and clone size are taken as reported in that table, and D and trimming were inferred from the DNA itself. The sample shows 100,000 to 140,000 clones, approximately 84% of them seen only once. Sequences were obtained from peripheral blood. The sequence was obtained from a human donor in a cohort sampled during active COVID-19. This chain links TRBV7-2 with TRBJ1-3, with 9 positions matching TRBD1. The CDR3 bases are TGTGCCAGCAGTTGGACAGGGGTGTCTGGAAACACCATATATTTT. This gives the protein CASSWTGVSGNTIYF.